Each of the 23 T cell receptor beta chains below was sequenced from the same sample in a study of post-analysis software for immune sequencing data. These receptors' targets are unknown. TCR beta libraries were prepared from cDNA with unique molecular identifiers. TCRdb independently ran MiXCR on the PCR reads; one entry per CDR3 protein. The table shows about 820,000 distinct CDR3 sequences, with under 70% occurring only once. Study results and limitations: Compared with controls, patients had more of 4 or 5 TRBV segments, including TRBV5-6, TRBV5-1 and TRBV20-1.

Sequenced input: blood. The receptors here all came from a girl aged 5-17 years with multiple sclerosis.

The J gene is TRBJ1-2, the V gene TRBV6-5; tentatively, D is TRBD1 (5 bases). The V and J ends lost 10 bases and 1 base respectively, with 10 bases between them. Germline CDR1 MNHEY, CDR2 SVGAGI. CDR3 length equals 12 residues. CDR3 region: CAIKGDNYGYTF. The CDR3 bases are TGTGCCATAAAAGGGGATAACTATGGCTACACCTTC.

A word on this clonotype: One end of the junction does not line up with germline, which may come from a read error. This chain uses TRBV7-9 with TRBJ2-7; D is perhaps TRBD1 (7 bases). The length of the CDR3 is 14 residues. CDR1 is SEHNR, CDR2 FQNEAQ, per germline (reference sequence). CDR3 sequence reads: CASSLSGGSYEQDF. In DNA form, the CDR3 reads TGTGCCAGCAGCTTATCAGGGGGGTCCTACGAGCAGGACTTC.

In DNA form, the CDR3 reads TGTGCCAGCAGCGCGGGACTAGCGGGGGTGGATACGCAGTATTTT. This gives the protein CASSAGLAGVDTQYF. The chain has TRBV9 and TRBJ2-3; 14 nucleotides match TRBD2. CDR1 and CDR2 from the germline V gene are SGDLS and YYNGEE. Unmatched junction bases numbered 3, after V lost 3 bases and J lost 6 bases. CDR3 size: 15 residues.

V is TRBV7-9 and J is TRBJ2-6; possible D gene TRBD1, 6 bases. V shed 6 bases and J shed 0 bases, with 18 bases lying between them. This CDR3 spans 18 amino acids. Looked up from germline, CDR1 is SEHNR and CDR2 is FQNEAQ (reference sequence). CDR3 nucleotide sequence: TGTGCCAGCAGTCGGGGCAAGGGGGTCGTCTCTGGGGCCAACGTCCTGACTTTC. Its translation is CASSRGKGVVSGANVLTF. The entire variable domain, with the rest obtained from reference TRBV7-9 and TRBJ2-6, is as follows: DTGVSQNPRHKITKRGQNVTFRCDPISEHNRLYWYRQTLGQGPEFLTYFQNEAQLEKSRLLSDRFSAERPKGSFSTLEIQRTEQGDSAMYLCASSRGKGVVSGANVLTFGAGSRLTVL.

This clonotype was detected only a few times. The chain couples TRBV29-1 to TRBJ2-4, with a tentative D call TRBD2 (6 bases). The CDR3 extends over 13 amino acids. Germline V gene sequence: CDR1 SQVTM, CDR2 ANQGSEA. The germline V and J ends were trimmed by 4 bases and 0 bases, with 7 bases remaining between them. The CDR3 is CSVGGGAKNIQYF. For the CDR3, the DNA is TGCAGCGTTGGGGGAGGAGCCAAAAACATTCAGTACTTC.

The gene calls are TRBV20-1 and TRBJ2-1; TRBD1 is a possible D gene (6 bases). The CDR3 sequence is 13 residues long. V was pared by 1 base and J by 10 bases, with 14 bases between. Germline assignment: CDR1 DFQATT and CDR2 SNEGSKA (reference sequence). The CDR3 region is CSARGTADYEQFF. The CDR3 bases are TGCAGTGCTAGAGGGACAGCAGACTACGAGCAGTTCTTC.

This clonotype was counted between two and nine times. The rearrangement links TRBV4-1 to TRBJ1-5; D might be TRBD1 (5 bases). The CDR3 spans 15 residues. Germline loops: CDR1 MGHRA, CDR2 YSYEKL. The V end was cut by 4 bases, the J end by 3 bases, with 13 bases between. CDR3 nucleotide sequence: TGCGCCAGCAGCCCCAGGGAGCAGGACAATCAGCCCCAGCATTTT. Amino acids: CASSPREQDNQPQHF.

In DNA, the CDR3 is TGCAGTGCTGGTACTCTAGCGGTAGAGACCCAGTACTTC. This encodes CSAGTLAVETQYF. This chain links TRBV20-1 with TRBJ2-5; 7 bases fit TRBD2. Germline-derived CDR1 and CDR2 are DFQATT and SNEGSKA (reference sequence). This CDR3 has 13 residues. Trimming cost V 5 bases and J 4 bases; bases outside gene matches: 7.

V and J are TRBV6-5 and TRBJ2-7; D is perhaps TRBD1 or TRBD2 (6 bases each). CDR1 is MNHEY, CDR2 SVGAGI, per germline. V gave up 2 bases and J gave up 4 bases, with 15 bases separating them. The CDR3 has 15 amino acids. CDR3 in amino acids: CASSYPSGGTYEQYF. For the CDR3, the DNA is TGTGCCAGCAGTTACCCAAGTGGAGGGACATACGAGCAGTACTTC.

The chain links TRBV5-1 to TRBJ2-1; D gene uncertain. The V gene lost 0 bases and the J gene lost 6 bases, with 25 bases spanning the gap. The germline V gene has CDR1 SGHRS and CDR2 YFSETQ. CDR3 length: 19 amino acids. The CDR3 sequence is CASSLGPRLEGKGRNEQFF. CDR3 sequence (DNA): TGCGCCAGCAGCTTGGGCCCTCGATTGGAAGGGAAAGGTCGCAATGAGCAGTTCTTC.

The CDR3 nucleotides are TGTGCCAGCAGCCCCCCCCGTTCGCCTCCCAATGAGCAGTTCTTC. Its translation: CASSPPRSPPNEQFF. The chain recombines TRBV7-9 with TRBJ2-1; D gene ambiguous. Germline V CDR1 and CDR2: SEHNR, FQNEAQ (reference sequence). V shed 5 bases and J shed 6 bases, with 17 bases lying between them. CDR3 length: 15 residues. Using reference TRBV7-9 and TRBJ2-1 for the parts outside the CDR3, the full variable domain is DTGVSQNPRHKITKRGQNVTFRCDPISEHNRLYWYRQTLGQGPEFLTYFQNEAQLEKSRLLSDRFSAERPKGSFSTLEIQRTEQGDSAMYLCASSPPRSPPNEQFFGPGTRLTVL.

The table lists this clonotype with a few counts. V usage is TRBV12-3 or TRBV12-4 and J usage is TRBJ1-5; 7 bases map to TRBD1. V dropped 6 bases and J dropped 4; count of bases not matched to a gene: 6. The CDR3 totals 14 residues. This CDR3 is CASRPTGRNQPQHF. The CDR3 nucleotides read TGTGCCAGCAGGCCGACAGGGAGGAATCAGCCCCAGCATTTT.

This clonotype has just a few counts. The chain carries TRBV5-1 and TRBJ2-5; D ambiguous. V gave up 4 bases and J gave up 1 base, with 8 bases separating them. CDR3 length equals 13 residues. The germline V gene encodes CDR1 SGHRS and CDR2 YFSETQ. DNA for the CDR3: TGCGCCAGCAGCCAGAATTTCCAAGAGACCCAGTACTTC. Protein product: CASSQNFQETQYF.

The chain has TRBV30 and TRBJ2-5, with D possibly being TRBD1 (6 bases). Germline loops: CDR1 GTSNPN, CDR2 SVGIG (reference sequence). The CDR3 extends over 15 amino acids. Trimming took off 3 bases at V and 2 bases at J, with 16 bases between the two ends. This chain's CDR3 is CAWRTPGTIQETQYF. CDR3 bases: TGTGCCTGGAGGACTCCCGGGACAATTCAAGAGACCCAGTACTTC.

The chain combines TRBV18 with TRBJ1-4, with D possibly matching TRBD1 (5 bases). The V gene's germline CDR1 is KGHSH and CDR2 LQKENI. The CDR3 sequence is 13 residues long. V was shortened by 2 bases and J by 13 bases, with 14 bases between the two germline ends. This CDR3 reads CASSPAGKVGLFF. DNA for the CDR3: TGTGCCAGCTCACCAGCAGGGAAGGTCGGACTGTTTTTT. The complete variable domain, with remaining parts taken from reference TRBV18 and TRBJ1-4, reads NAGVMQNPRHLVRRRGQEARLRCSPMKGHSHVYWYRQLPEEGLKFMVYLQKENIIDESGMPKERFSAEFPKEGPSILRIQQVVRGDSAAYFCASSPAGKVGLFFGSGTQLSVL.

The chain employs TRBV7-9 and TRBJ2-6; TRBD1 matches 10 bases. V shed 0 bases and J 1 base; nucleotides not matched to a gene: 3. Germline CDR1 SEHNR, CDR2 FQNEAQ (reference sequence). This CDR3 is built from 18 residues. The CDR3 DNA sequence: TGTGCCAGCAGCTTAGCGTTGGGACAGGGGTCTGGGGCCAACGTCCTGACTTTC. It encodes CASSLALGQGSGANVLTF.

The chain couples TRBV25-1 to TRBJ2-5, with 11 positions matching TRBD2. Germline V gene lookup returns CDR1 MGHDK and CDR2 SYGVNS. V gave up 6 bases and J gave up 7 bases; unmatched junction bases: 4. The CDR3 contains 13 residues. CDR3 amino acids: CASSRTSGLTQYF. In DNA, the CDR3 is TGTGCCAGCAGCAGGACTAGCGGGTTGACCCAGTACTTC.

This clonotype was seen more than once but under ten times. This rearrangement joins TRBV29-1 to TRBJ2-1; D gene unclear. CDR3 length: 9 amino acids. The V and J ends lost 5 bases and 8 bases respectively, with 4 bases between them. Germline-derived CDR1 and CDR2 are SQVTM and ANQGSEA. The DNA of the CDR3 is TGCAGCGTTACCCATGAGCAGTTCTTC. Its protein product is CSVTHEQFF.

The CDR3 bases are TGTGCCAGCAGCCAGGCCATGGGTGAGCAGTTCTTC. Its protein is CASSQAMGEQFF. V and J are TRBV6-5 and TRBJ2-1, with D uncertain. The germline gives CDR1 MNHEY, CDR2 SVGAGI. Trimming left V 6 bases short and J 9 bases short, with 12 bases between. This CDR3 comprises 12 residues.

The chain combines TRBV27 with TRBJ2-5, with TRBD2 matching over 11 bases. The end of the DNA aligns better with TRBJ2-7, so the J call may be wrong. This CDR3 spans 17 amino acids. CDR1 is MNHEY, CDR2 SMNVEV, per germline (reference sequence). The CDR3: CASSLLAGGPPSDEQYF. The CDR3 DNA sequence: TGTGCCAGCAGTTTATTAGCGGGGGGGCCGCCTTCGGACGAGCAGTACTTC.

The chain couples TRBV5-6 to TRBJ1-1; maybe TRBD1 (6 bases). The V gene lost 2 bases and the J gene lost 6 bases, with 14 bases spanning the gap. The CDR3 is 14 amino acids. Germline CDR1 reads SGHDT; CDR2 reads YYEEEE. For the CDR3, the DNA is TGTGCCAGCAGCTTATGGGGGCCGAGGGCTGAAGCTTTCTTT. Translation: CASSLWGPRAEAFF.

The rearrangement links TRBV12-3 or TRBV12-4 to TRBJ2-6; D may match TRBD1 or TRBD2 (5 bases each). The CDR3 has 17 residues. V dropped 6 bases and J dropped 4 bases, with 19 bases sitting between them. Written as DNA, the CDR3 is TGTGCCAGCAGCACCGGGACGGGATTGCTCGGGGCCAACGTCCTGACTTTC. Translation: CASSTGTGLLGANVLTF.

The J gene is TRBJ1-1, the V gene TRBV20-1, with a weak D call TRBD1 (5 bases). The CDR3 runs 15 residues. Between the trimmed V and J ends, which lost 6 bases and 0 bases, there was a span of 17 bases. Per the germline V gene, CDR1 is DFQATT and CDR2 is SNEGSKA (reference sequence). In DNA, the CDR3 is TGCAGTGCCCTCTTGGCAGGGAGAATGAACACTGAAGCTTTCTTT. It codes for CSALLAGRMNTEAFF.